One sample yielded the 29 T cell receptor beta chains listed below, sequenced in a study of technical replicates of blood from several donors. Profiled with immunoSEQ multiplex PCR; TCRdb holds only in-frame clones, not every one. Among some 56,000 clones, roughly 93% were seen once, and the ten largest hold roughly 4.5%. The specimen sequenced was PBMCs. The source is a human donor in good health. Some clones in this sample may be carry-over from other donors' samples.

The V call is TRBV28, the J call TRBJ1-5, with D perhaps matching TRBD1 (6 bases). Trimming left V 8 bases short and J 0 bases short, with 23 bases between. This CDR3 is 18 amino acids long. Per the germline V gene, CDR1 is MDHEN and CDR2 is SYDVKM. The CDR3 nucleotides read TGTGCCAGCCGATCCTACTCACGGGACACAAATAGCAATCAGCCCCAGCATTTT. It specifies CASRSYSRDTNSNQPQHF.

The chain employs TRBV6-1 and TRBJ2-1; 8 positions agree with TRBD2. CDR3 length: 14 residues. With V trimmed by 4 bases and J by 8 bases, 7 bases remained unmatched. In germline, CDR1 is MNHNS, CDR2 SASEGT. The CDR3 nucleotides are TGTGCCAGCAGTGGACTAGCGATCTTCGATGAGCAGTTCTTC. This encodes CASSGLAIFDEQFF.

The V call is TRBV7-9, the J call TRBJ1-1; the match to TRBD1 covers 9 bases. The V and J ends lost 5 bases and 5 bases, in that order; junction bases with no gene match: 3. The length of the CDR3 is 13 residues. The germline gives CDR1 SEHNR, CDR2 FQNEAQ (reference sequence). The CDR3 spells CASSPGQGTEAFF. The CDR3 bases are TGTGCCAGCAGCCCCGGACAGGGGACTGAAGCTTTCTTT.

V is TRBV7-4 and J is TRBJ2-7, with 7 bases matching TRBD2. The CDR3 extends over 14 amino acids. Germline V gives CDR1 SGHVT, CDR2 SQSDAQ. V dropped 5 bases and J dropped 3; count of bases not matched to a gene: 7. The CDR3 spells CASSIRLAVYEQYF. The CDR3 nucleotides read TGTGCCAGCAGCATCCGACTAGCAGTCTACGAGCAGTACTTC.

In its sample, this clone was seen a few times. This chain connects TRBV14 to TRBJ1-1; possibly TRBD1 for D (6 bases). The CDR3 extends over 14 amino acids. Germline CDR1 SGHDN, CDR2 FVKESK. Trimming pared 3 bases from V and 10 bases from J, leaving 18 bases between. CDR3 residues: CASSHLQGRQGAFF. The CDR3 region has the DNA TGTGCCAGCAGCCATCTACAGGGCCGCCAAGGAGCTTTCTTT. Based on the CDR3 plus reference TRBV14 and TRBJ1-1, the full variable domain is EAGVTQFPSHSVIEKGQTVTLRCDPISGHDNLYWYRRVMGKEIKFLLHFVKESKQDESGMPNNRFLAERTGGTYSTLKVQPAELEDSGVYFCASSHLQGRQGAFFGQGTRLTVV.

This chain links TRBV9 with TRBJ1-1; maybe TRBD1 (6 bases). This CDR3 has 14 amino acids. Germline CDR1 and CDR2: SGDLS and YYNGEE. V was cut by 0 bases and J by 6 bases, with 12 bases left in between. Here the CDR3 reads CASSVDGRGAEAFF. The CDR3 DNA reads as TGTGCCAGCAGCGTAGACGGCAGGGGAGCTGAAGCTTTCTTT.

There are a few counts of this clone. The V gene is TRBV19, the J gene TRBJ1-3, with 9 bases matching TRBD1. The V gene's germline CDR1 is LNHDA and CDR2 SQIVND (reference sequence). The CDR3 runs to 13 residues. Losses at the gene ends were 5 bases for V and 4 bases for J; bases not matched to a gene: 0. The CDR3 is CASSGTGGNTIYF. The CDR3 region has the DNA TGTGCCAGTAGTGGGACAGGGGGAAACACCATATATTTT.

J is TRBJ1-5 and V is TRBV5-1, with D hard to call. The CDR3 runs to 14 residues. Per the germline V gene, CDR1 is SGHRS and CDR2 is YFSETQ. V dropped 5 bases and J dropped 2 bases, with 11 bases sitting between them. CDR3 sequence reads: CASSIAGGNQPQHF. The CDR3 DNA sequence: TGCGCCAGCAGTATCGCCGGTGGCAATCAGCCCCAGCATTTT.

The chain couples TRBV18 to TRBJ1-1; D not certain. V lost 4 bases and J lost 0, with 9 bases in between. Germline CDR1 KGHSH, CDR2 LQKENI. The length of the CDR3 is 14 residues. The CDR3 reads CASSLSTMNTEAFF. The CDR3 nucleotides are TGTGCCAGCTCACTTTCCACTATGAACACTGAAGCTTTCTTT.

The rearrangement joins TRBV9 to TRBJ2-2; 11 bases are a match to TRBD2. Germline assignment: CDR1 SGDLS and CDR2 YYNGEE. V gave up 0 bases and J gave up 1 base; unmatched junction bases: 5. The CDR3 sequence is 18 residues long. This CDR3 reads CASSVGISGGVNTGELFF. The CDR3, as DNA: TGTGCCAGCAGCGTAGGGATTAGCGGGGGGGTGAACACCGGGGAGCTGTTTTTT.

The CDR3 DNA follows: TGTGCCAGCAGCGCACGGGTCCCAGATACGCAGTATTTT. Encoded protein: CASSARVPDTQYF. The chain is built from TRBV7-9 and TRBJ2-3; D unclear. Per the germline V gene, CDR1 is SEHNR and CDR2 is FQNEAQ (reference sequence). Trimming took 5 bases from V and 4 from J, leaving 10 bases between them. The length of the CDR3 is 13 residues.

The CDR3 is CASSSLTANTEAFF. In nucleotides, the CDR3 is TGCGCCAGCAGCTCGTTGACAGCTAACACTGAAGCTTTCTTT. V gene TRBV5-1 combines with J gene TRBJ1-1, with D perhaps TRBD1 (5 bases). Trimming removed 3 bases at V and 2 bases at J, with 11 bases between. This CDR3 is 14 amino acids long. Germline CDR1 SGHRS, CDR2 YFSETQ.

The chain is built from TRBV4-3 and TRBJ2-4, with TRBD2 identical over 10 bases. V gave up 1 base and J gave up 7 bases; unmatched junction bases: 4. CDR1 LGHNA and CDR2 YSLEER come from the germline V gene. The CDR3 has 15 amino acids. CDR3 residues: CASSQGSGGANIQYF. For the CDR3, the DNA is TGCGCCAGCAGCCAAGGAAGCGGGGGGGCCAACATTCAGTACTTC.

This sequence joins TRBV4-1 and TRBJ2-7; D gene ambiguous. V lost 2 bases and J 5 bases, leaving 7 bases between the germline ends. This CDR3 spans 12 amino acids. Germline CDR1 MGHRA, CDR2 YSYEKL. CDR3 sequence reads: CASSQFSDEQYF. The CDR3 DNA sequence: TGCGCCAGCAGCCAATTCTCTGACGAGCAGTACTTC.

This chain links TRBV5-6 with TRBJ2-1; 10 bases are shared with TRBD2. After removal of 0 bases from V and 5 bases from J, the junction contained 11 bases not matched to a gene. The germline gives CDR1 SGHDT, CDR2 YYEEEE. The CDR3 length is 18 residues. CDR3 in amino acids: CASSLDRLAGGTNNEQFF. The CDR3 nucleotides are TGTGCCAGCAGCTTGGACAGATTAGCGGGGGGAACCAACAATGAGCAGTTCTTC.

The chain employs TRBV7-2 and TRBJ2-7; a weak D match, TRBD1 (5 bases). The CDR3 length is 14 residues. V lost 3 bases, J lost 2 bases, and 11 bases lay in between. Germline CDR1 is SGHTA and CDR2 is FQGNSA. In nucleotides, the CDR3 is TGTGCCAGCAGCTTGCAGGGTGTTCCCTACGAGCAGTACTTC. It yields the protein CASSLQGVPYEQYF.

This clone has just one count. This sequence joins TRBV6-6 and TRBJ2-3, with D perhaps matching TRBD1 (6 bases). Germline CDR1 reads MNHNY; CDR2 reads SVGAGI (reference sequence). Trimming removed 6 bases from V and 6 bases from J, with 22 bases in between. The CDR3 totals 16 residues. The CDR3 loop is CASRDGTTNPRDTQYF. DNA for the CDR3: TGTGCCAGCAGAGACGGGACAACAAATCCTCGGGATACGCAGTATTTT.

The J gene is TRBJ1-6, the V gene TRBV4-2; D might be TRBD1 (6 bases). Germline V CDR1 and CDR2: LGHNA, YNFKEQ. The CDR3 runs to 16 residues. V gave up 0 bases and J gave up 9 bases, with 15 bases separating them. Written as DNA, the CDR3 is TGTGCCAGCAGCCAAGATGCGGGGGGCGCGACTTCACCCCTCCACTTT. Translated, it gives CASSQDAGGATSPLHF.

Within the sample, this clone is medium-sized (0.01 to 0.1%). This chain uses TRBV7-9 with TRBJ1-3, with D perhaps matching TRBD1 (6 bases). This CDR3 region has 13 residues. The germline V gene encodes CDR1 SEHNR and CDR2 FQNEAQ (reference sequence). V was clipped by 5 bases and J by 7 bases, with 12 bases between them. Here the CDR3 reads CASSPGGQNTIYF. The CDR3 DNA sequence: TGTGCCAGCAGCCCCGGTGGACAGAACACCATATATTTT.

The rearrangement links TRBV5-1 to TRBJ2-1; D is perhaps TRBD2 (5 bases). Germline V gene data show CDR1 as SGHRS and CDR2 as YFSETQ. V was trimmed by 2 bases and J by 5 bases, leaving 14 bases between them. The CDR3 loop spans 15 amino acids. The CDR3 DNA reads TGCGCCAGCAGCTTATCTCCCCGGCGGGACAATGAGCAGTTCTTC. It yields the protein CASSLSPRRDNEQFF.

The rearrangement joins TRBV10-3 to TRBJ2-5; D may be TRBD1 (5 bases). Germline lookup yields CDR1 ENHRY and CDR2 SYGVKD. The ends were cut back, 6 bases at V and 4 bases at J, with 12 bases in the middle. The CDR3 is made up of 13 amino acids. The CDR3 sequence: CAIRGRERETQYF. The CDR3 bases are TGTGCCATCAGGGGCAGGGAACGAGAGACCCAGTACTTC.

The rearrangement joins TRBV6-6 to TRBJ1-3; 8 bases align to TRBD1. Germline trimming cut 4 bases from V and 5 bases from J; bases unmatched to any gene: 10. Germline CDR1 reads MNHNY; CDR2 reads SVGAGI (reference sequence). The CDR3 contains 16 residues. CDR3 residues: CASSFVRTGRRNTIYF. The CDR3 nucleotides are TGTGCCAGCAGTTTCGTCCGGACAGGGAGGAGAAACACCATATATTTT.

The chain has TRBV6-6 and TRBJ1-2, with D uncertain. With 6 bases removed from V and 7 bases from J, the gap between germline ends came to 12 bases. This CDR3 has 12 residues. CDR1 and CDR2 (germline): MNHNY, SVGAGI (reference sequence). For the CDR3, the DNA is TGTGCCAGCAGCTCTTATTCGAGTGGCTACACCTTC. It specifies CASSSYSSGYTF.

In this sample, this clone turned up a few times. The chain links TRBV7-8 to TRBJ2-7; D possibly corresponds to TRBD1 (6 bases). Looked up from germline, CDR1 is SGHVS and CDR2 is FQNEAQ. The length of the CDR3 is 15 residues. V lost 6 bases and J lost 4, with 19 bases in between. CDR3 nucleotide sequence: TGTGCCAGCAGTCACTCCTCAGGGGACCTTTACGAGCAGTACTTC. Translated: CASSHSSGDLYEQYF.

The CDR3: CASRVAGSYEQYF. The CDR3 region has the DNA TGTGCCAGCAGGGTAGCGGGTTCCTACGAGCAGTACTTC. V gene TRBV5-6 combines with J gene TRBJ2-7; TRBD2 matches at 7 bases. The trim removed 5 bases at V and 1 base at J, leaving 3 bases unmatched. The germline V gene encodes CDR1 SGHDT and CDR2 YYEEEE. This CDR3 region has 13 residues.

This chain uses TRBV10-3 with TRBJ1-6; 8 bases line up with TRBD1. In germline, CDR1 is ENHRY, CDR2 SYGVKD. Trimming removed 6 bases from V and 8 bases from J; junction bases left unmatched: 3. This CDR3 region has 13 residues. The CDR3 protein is CAIRDREDSPLHF. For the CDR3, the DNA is TGTGCCATCAGGGACAGGGAAGATTCACCCCTCCACTTT.

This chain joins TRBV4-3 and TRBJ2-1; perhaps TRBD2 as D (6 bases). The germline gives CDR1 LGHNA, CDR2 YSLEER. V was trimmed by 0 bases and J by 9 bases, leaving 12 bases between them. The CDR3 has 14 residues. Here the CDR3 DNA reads TGCGCCAGCAGCCAAGATACACTAGCTAGTGAGCAGTTCTTC. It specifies CASSQDTLASEQFF.

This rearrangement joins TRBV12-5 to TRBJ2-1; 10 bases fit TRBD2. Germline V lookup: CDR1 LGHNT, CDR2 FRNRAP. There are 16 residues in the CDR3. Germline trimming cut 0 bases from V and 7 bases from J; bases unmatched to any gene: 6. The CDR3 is CASGLVLSSGRNEQFF. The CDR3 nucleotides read TGTGCTAGTGGTTTGGTACTGTCTAGCGGGAGAAATGAGCAGTTCTTC.

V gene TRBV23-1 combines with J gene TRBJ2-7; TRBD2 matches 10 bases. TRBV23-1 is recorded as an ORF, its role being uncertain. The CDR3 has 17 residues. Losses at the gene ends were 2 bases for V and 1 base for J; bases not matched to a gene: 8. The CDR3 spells CASSQPLAGVPSYEQYF. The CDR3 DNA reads TGCGCCAGCAGTCAACCCCTAGCGGGAGTACCATCCTACGAGCAGTACTTC.